This TCR beta chain was sequenced in a study of shared clonotypes between healthy human individuals. As for the study in general: The donor group consisted of a couple of women and a few men, aged 18 to 49. Per donor, CD8 memory used one plate, CD8 naive used two, CD4 memory used three and CD4 naive used three. Study-level findings and limits: The study found lower generation probabilities in non-shared clonotypes than in those shared by all four donors.

CD8 memory merged CD45RO+ with CCR7-negative CD45RA+ TemRA cells. This clone was picked up one time. The antigen is unknown. Assay used: immunoSEQ multiplex PCR; TCRdb lists only in-frame clones, some missing. The sample has roughly 700,000 clones; 90% are singletons. This CDR3 contains 17 residues. Germline CDR1 and CDR2: SEHNR and FQNEAQ (reference sequence). V was pared by 1 base and J by 0 bases, with 13 bases between. The sequencing sample was made of memory CD8+ T cells from PBMCs. The subset: CD45RO+ cells pooled with CCR7-negative TemRA cells. The receptor was isolated from a young man in good health. Some clones in this sample may be carry-over from other donors' samples. This rearrangement joins TRBV7-9 to TRBJ2-4; D might be TRBD2 (5 bases). The CDR3 loop is CASSLVERILAKNIQYF. The CDR3 coding sequence is TGTGCCAGCAGCTTAGTAGAGCGGATCCTAGCCAAAAACATTCAGTACTTC.